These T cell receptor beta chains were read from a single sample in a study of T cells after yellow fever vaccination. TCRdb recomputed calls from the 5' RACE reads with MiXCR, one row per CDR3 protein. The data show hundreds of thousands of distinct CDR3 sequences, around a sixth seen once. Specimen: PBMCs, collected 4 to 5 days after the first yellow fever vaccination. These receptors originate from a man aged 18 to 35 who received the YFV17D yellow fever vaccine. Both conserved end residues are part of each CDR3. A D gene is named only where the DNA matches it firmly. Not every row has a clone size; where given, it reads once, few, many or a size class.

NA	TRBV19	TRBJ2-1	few	CASSIGWRFEQFF	TGTGCCAGTAGTATCGGATGGCGGTTTGAGCAGTTCTTC
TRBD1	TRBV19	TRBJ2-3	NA	CASSDDHNAGTASTDTQYF	TGTGCCAGTAGTGATGACCACAATGCCGGGACAGCGAGCACAGATACGCAGTATTTT
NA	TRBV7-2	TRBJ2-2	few	CASSLRSGDTGELFF	TGTGCCAGCAGCTTAAGGTCGGGGGACACCGGGGAGCTGTTTTTT
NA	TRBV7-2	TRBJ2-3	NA	CASSNRETGFTDTQYF	TGTGCCAGCAGCAACCGGGAAACAGGGTTCACAGATACGCAGTATTTT
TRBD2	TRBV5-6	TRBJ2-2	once	CARTGTSGGPGELFF	TGTGCCAGGACCGGGACTAGCGGGGGCCCCGGGGAGCTGTTTTTT
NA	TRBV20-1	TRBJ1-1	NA	CTQRGAKALNTEAFF	TGCACCCAGCGGGGGGCAAAGGCGCTGAACACTGAAGCTTTCTTT
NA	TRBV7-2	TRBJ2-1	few	CASSLLTGGEQFF	TGTGCCAGCAGCTTACTCACCGGAGGTGAGCAGTTCTTC
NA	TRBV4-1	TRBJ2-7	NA	CASSRSGDYEQYF	TGCGCCAGCAGCCGTAGTGGGGACTACGAGCAGTACTTC
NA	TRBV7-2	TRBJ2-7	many	CASSQQGLQEQYF	TGTGCCAGCAGCCAACAGGGACTTCAAGAGCAGTACTTC
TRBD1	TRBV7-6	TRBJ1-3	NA	CASSVNPRTGEGNTIYF	TGTGCCAGCAGCGTGAATCCCAGGACAGGGGAGGGAAACACCATATATTTT
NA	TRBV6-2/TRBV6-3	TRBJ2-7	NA	CASTSPPDGSYEQYF	TGTGCCAGCACCTCCCCCCCGGACGGATCCTACGAGCAGTACTTC